This T cell receptor (beta chain) was sequenced for a study of shared clonotypes between healthy human individuals. At the level of the study: Per donor, three plates held CD4 naive cells, three held CD4 memory, two held CD8 naive and one held CD8 memory. Study-wide results and limits: Non-shared clonotypes displayed generation probabilities falling below those of clonotypes present in all four donors. The naive CD4 repertoires of a few donors were compared, and roughly 5% of clonotypes were shared.

Clones were read by immunoSEQ multiplex PCR, and TCRdb kept only the in-frame ones, dropping some. Among around 1.5 million clones listed, around 98% were seen once. About this clone: Its antigen is not known.

Germline V gives CDR1 SGHRS, CDR2 YFSETQ. Trimming pared 3 bases from V and 2 bases from J, leaving 12 bases between. This CDR3 contains 14 residues. This TCR was sampled from a young man in good health. Sample: naive CD4+ T cells sorted from blood. Subset described: CD45RA+ positively selected. The chain uses TRBV5-1 and TRBJ2-7, with D perhaps matching TRBD1 or TRBD2 (5 bases each). CDR3 bases: TGCGCCAGCAGCTCCGGGGCAGGGCCCTACGAGCAGTACTTC. It encodes CASSSGAGPYEQYF. The full variable domain, in which reference TRBV5-1 and TRBJ2-7 provide the parts outside the CDR3, is KAGVTQTPRYLIKTRGQQVTLSCSPISGHRSVSWYQQTPGQGLQFLFEYFSETQRNKGNFPGRFSGRQFSNSRSEMNVSTLELGDSALYLCASSSGAGPYEQYFGPGTRLTVT.